The entry below gives a single TCR beta chain sequence along with its context. Its antigen is unknown. No base quality information exists; no much larger clone differs at one position. TCRbeta CDR3 regions were amplified from genomic DNA by means of the immunoSEQ Assay, a bias-controlled multiplex PCR. From the authors' description of their analysis: Nucleated cell counts per sample were estimated from amplification of reference gene primers within the assay. To quantify the absolute abundance of each unique TCRbeta CDR3 rearrangement, sequence reads were collapsed and filtered. For each sample, productive Simpson clonality was calculated as the square root of Simpson's diversity index across productive rearrangements. TCRdb took over this immuneACCESS table, retaining in-frame rearrangements with V and J assigned. Such tables are incomplete; in checked studies, under half of the missing clones stem from an unresolved V gene, and the remainder is unexplained. Clone size and the V and J calls come from that table; the DNA yielded D and trimming. The sample has about 420,000 clones on record, over 85% of them singletons. The ten biggest clones cover 0.8% to 0.9% of the sample.

This sample was included in a study of blood T cell repertoires in COVID-19 (dated by TCRdb to the early 2020s). About the full investigation: Collaborator samples came from the United States, Italy and Spain and covered acute and convalescent phases of COVID-19. The material from the prospective study consisted of cDNA or gDNA derived from T cells, B-cell-depleted T cells, or PBMCs. Subjects who had been exposed to COVID-19, were actively infected with it, or had recovered from it provided the deeply sampled blood TCRbeta repertoires that made up the dataset. The repertoires were released in a freely available public database intended as a resource for research on the immune response to SARS-CoV-2. The samples were drawn from the first 160 participants of the ongoing ImmuneRACE study and from 1,254 subjects provided by 6 global collaborators. Sample metadata almost always included a de-identified subject ID, COVID-19 status, age in years and sex. Where HLA class I and class II types were available, the types were taken from metadata supplied by the sample provider, not from assay-based typing. General conclusions and limits of the study: The amount of clinical and demographic metadata varied by source and participant and was provided uncurated.

In Seattle, one collaborating source enrolled patients while the infection was active and tracked those patients longitudinally over the course of disease. Each collaborating institution followed its own protocols to collect whole blood in K2EDTA tubes. Collaborator samples were shipped for TCRbeta analysis as frozen whole blood, isolated PBMCs, or DNA extracted from either sample type. The germline V gene supplies CDR1 SGHRS and CDR2 YFSETQ. Relative to germline, V is missing 3 bases and J is missing 9 bases, with 8 bases of the junction outside any gene match. The CDR3 contains 14 residues, cysteine and phenylalanine counted. Only the CDR3 region is kept as DNA, spanning 42 bases read in frame from base 1.

The sequence joins TRBV5-1 to TRBJ2-1, with 8 bases aligning to TRBD2. Specimen: peripheral blood. This sequence originates from a man between 18 and 35 years old with COVID-19, enrolled during active disease. This receptor carries the CDR3 CASSSGQRELEQFF. Read as DNA, the sequence is TGCGCCAGCAGCTCCGGTCAGCGGGAGCTTGAGCAGTTCTTC.